Listed here are 17 T cell receptor beta chains from one sample, sequenced in a study of vaccination effects on CD4 cells after COVID-19. The repertoire was sequenced with immunoSEQ multiplex PCR; TCRdb's copy has only in-frame clones and lacks some. The profile shows about 39,000 clones, around 66% of them singletons. These receptors are not linked to any known antigen. Between days 9 and 11 of culture, CD4+ T cells were separated out. All study participants received two doses of BNT162b2 or mRNA-1273 vaccine. Sequenced material: CD4+ T cells from PBMCs cultured without peptide, taken after COVID-19 vaccination. Receptors originate from a human donor who received a COVID-19 vaccine.

This chain connects TRBV18 to TRBJ2-7; D is unresolved. Between the trimmed V and J ends, which lost 0 bases and 1 base, there was a span of 10 bases. This CDR3 contains 15 residues. CDR1 and CDR2 from the germline V gene are KGHSH and LQKENI. The chain's CDR3 is CASSPPSVWSYEQYF. The CDR3 DNA reads as TGTGCCAGCTCACCACCTTCCGTATGGTCCTACGAGCAGTACTTC. The full variable domain, with the rest looked up from reference TRBV18 and TRBJ2-7, is NAGVMQNPRHLVRRRGQEARLRCSPMKGHSHVYWYRQLPEEGLKFMVYLQKENIIDESGMPKERFSAEFPKEGPSILRIQQVVRGDSAAYFCASSPPSVWSYEQYFGPGTRLTVT.

The chain joins TRBV10-3 to TRBJ2-3; 7 bases fit TRBD2. Trimming took 4 bases from V and 10 from J; bases not matched to a gene: 14. The CDR3 length is 15 residues. The V gene's germline CDR1 is ENHRY and CDR2 SYGVKD. The CDR3 is CAISGQLATGSPQYF. CDR3 bases: TGTGCCATCAGTGGGCAACTAGCGACGGGGAGTCCGCAGTATTTT.

Written as DNA, the CDR3 is TGTGCCAGTAGTAGATTCGGGACCCCTGGAAACACCATATATTTT. Protein product: CASSRFGTPGNTIYF. The chain uses TRBV19 and TRBJ1-3; a weak D match, TRBD1 (5 bases). The CDR3 length is 15 residues. Germline-derived CDR1 and CDR2 are LNHDA and SQIVND (reference sequence). The V and J ends lost 4 bases and 2 bases respectively, with 12 bases between them.

CDR3 region: CASSLETGNVSPLHF. The CDR3 nucleotides are TGTGCCAGCAGCTTAGAGACAGGGAATGTTTCACCCCTCCACTTT. The chain links TRBV7-2 to TRBJ1-6, with TRBD1 matching 7 bases. The trim removed 1 base at V and 9 bases at J, leaving 6 bases unmatched. This CDR3 spans 15 amino acids. Germline CDR1 SGHTA, CDR2 FQGNSA.

The chain combines TRBV4-1 with TRBJ1-1, with D perhaps TRBD1 (6 bases). The V gene lost 3 bases and the J gene lost 13 bases, with 27 bases spanning the gap. The CDR3 totals 16 residues. Germline assignment: CDR1 MGHRA and CDR2 YSYEKL. DNA for the CDR3: TGCGCCAGCAGCCACCCATTGGGGGCTCAACGGGAAAAGGGTTTCTTT. It codes for CASSHPLGAQREKGFF.

This clone was counted a single time. This chain connects TRBV4-1 to TRBJ2-3; 13 bases are a match to TRBD2. V trimming: 2 bases; J trimming: 0 bases; junction bases outside the gene matches: 11. The CDR3 totals 20 residues. Germline CDR1 MGHRA, CDR2 YSYEKL. Here the CDR3 reads CASSQTVPGLAGPSTDTQYF. CDR3 nucleotides: TGCGCCAGCAGCCAAACCGTGCCGGGACTAGCGGGACCTAGCACAGATACGCAGTATTTT.

There are a few counts of this clone. Written as DNA, the CDR3 is TGTGCCAGCAGCATCGGGACAGTTGGTACCGGGGAGCTGTTTTTT. As protein: CASSIGTVGTGELFF. The chain couples TRBV9 to TRBJ2-2; 7 positions agree with TRBD1. The CDR3 covers 15 residues. Trimming at V came to 4 bases and at J to 5 bases, leaving 8 bases not matched to a gene. The germline CDR1 and CDR2 sequences are SGDLS and YYNGEE.

CDR3 amino acids: CASSQQGAGGYTF. Written as DNA, the CDR3 is TGTGCCAGCAGTCAACAGGGGGCTGGTGGCTACACCTTC. The chain couples TRBV9 to TRBJ1-2; TRBD1 matches 9 bases. Germline V gene sequence: CDR1 SGDLS, CDR2 YYNGEE. CDR3 size: 13 residues. V lost 5 bases and J lost 7; bases outside the gene matches: 6.

This clone was recorded only once. This chain uses TRBV5-6 with TRBJ1-4, with D uncertain. CDR1 is SGHDT, CDR2 YYEEEE, per germline. The CDR3 is 15 amino acids. The ends were cut back, 5 bases at V and 8 bases at J, with 19 bases in the middle. The CDR3 sequence is CASSPFGQREEKLFF. The CDR3 DNA follows: TGTGCCAGCAGTCCCTTCGGGCAGAGGGAGGAAAAACTGTTTTTT.

The sample holds a few counts of this clone. This chain links TRBV30 with TRBJ2-2; the match to TRBD1 covers 10 bases. Germline values: CDR1 GTSNPN, CDR2 SVGIG (reference sequence). This CDR3 region has 16 residues. V trimming: 3 bases; J trimming: 3 bases; junction bases outside the gene matches: 7. In DNA, the CDR3 is TGTGCCTGGAGGAGGAGCGGACAGGGGGACACCGGGGAGCTGTTTTTT. This translates into CAWRRSGQGDTGELFF.

This sequence joins TRBV6-6 and TRBJ1-4; TRBD1 is a possible D gene (5 bases). Germline assignment: CDR1 MNHNY and CDR2 SVGAGI (reference sequence). V was pared by 5 bases and J by 1 base, with 11 bases between. This CDR3 has 15 residues. CDR3 region: CASSEPGLTNEKLFF. CDR3 coding DNA: TGTGCCAGCAGTGAGCCAGGGCTAACTAATGAAAAACTGTTTTTT.

The chain links TRBV14 to TRBJ2-7; TRBD1 matches 11 bases. The CDR3 runs to 15 residues. The germline gives CDR1 SGHDN, CDR2 FVKESK. V trimming: 4 bases; J trimming: 4 bases; junction bases outside the gene matches: 6. The CDR3 reads CASSPRGQGAYEQYF. The DNA of the CDR3 is TGTGCCAGCAGCCCCAGAGGACAGGGGGCTTACGAGCAGTACTTC.

This chain uses TRBV6-5 with TRBJ2-3, with unresolved D. V gave up 2 bases and J gave up 4 bases, with 7 bases separating them. This CDR3 spans 13 amino acids. CDR1 and CDR2 (germline): MNHEY, SVGAGI. For the CDR3, the DNA is TGTGCCAGCAGTTACAACCCAGCAGATACGCAGTATTTT. Amino acid sequence: CASSYNPADTQYF.

A single count supports this clone. The conserved phenylalanine or tryptophan normally closing the CDR3 is absent here, so this likely arose from a read error. The DNA is omitted, as the CDR3 cannot be located on it reliably, and the CDR3 follows TCRdb's listing. The chain couples TRBV25-1 to TRBJ1-2. Per the germline V gene, CDR1 is MGHDK and CDR2 is SYGVNS. Termini included, the CDR3 measures 10 amino acids. The CDR3 here is CASSEGGGRG.

This clone was seen more than once but under ten times. The rearrangement joins TRBV4-1 to TRBJ1-2, with D possibly matching TRBD1 (5 bases). The CDR3 is made up of 16 amino acids. Trimming removed 0 bases from V and 4 bases from J, with 15 bases in between. CDR1 and CDR2 (germline): MGHRA, YSYEKL. The CDR3 coding sequence is TGCGCCAGCAGCCAAGATCAGGACATCACGCTCTATGGCTACACCTTC. Encoded protein: CASSQDQDITLYGYTF.

This chain uses TRBV6-5 with TRBJ2-3, with 12 bases matching TRBD2. V gave up 7 bases and J gave up 1 base; unmatched junction bases: 3. The CDR3 is made up of 15 amino acids. The germline V gene encodes CDR1 MNHEY and CDR2 SVGAGI. The CDR3, as DNA: TGTGCCAGCAATCTAGCGGGGGGGGGCACAGATACGCAGTATTTT. Amino acids: CASNLAGGGTDTQYF.

The chain links TRBV7-2 to TRBJ2-3, with D uncertain. The CDR3 runs 13 residues. Germline-derived CDR1 and CDR2 are SGHTA and FQGNSA. The ends were cut back, 1 base at V and 5 bases at J, with 7 bases in the middle. This CDR3 is CASSLGWGDTQYF. The CDR3 DNA reads TGTGCCAGCAGCTTAGGTTGGGGAGATACGCAGTATTTT.